A single T cell receptor beta chain is shown here with its context. As yet, its antigen is unknown. PCR involved 60 Vbeta and 13 Jbeta primers. The table came from immunoSEQ multiplex PCR; TCRdb's copy has only in-frame clones and leaves some out. The sample lists more than 200,000 clones; 65% to 80% were seen once. Despite likely unrecorded immune exposures, the donors were nominally healthy at the time of sampling. These data originate in a study of cytomegalovirus exposure and HLA in healthy donors. Study-level findings and limits: Later on, an analysis found that several of the most significant clusters appeared to be linked to common viral pathogens, which included parvovirus B19. Clonal expansion, a later analysis showed, was greater in HLA-associated TCR beta chains than in equally common others. Indistinguishable V segments, including TRBV6-2 and TRBV6-3, were excluded.

Germline V gene data show CDR1 as SGHNT and CDR2 as YYREEE (reference sequence). V was trimmed by 0 bases and J by 4 bases, leaving 10 bases between them. The CDR3 runs 14 residues. J is TRBJ1-1 and V is TRBV5-4; D possibly corresponds to TRBD1 (6 bases). The sequenced material came from PBMCs. This receptor was obtained from a man in his forties in good health and CMV-seronegative. In DNA, the CDR3 is TGTGCCAGCAGCTTGGTTAACAGGGTCACTGAAGCTTTCTTT. Amino acids: CASSLVNRVTEAFF.